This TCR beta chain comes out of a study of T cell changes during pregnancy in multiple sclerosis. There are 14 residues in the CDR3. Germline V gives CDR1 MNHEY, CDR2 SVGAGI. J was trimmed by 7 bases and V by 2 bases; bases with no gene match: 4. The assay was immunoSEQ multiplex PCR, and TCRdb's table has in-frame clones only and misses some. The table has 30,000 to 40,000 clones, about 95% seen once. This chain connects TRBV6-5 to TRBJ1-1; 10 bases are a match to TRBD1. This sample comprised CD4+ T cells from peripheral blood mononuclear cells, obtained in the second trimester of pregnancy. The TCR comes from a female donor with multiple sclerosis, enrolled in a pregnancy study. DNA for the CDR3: TGTGCCAGCAGTTACGGGACAGGGGCGAATGAAGCTTTCTTT. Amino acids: CASSYGTGANEAFF.